The rows below give T cell receptor beta chains drawn from one sample of a study of control samples from healthy donors and cancer patients. The protocol was immunoSEQ multiplex PCR, while the TCRdb copy is restricted to in-frame clones and leaves out a portion. The profile shows about 15,000 clones, about 87% of them singletons. Sequenced input: PBMCs. Every receptor here comes from a woman between 65 and 79 years old with colorectal cancer. The CDR3 runs from the conserved cysteine through the conserved F or W. Fields, in order: D gene, clone size, V gene, J gene, CDR3 protein, CDR3 DNA. The D gene is left open where the match is weak. Clone size is shown for a subset of rows, as once, few, many or a class of expanded clone.

d_gene: -
abundance: -
v_gene: TRBV19
j_gene: TRBJ2-4
CDR3aa: CASSNPPAGTLAKNIQYF
CDR3nt: TGTGCCAGTAGTAATCCCCCGGCAGGCACCCTAGCCAAAAACATTCAGTACTTC

d_gene: TRBD2
abundance: -
v_gene: TRBV7-2
j_gene: TRBJ2-1
CDR3aa: CASSPGTSGFNEQFF
CDR3nt: TGTGCCAGCAGCCCCGGGACTAGCGGATTCAATGAGCAGTTCTTC

d_gene: -
abundance: -
v_gene: TRBV7-8
j_gene: TRBJ2-5
CDR3aa: CASRHRRLSDTQETQYF
CDR3nt: TGTGCCAGCAGGCACAGAAGACTCTCGGACACCCAAGAGACCCAGTACTTC

d_gene: -
abundance: -
v_gene: TRBV29-1
j_gene: TRBJ1-5
CDR3aa: CSVSSGGGNQPQHF
CDR3nt: TGCAGCGTCTCGAGCGGGGGAGGCAATCAGCCCCAGCATTTT

d_gene: -
abundance: -
v_gene: TRBV19
j_gene: TRBJ1-6
CDR3aa: CASRQGLNSPLHF
CDR3nt: TGTGCCAGTAGGCAGGGGCTGAATTCACCCCTCCACTTT

d_gene: -
abundance: once
v_gene: TRBV2
j_gene: TRBJ1-1
CDR3aa: CASSEESTGIAEAFF
CDR3nt: TGTGCCAGCAGTGAAGAATCCACGGGAATCGCTGAAGCTTTCTTT

d_gene: TRBD2
abundance: once
v_gene: TRBV5-4
j_gene: TRBJ2-1
CDR3aa: CASSLGGAGGFNEQFF
CDR3nt: TGTGCCAGCAGCCTCGGAGGGGCGGGAGGTTTCAATGAGCAGTTCTTC

d_gene: -
abundance: -
v_gene: TRBV7-9
j_gene: TRBJ2-1
CDR3aa: CASSSGTFSVNEQFF
CDR3nt: TGTGCCAGCAGCTCGGGGACTTTCTCGGTCAATGAGCAGTTCTTC

d_gene: -
abundance: once
v_gene: TRBV19
j_gene: TRBJ2-7
CDR3aa: CASAAGAIYEQYF
CDR3nt: TGTGCCTCCGCTGCAGGGGCAATCTACGAGCAGTACTTC

d_gene: -
abundance: -
v_gene: TRBV24-1
j_gene: TRBJ2-1
CDR3aa: CATSDLLGEQFF
CDR3nt: TGTGCCACCAGTGATTTGCTTGGTGAGCAGTTCTTC

d_gene: TRBD1
abundance: -
v_gene: TRBV10-3
j_gene: TRBJ2-6
CDR3aa: CAIKTGGGEGANVLTF
CDR3nt: TGTGCCATCAAAACAGGGGGCGGGGAAGGGGCCAACGTCCTGACTTTC

d_gene: TRBD2
abundance: -
v_gene: TRBV4-3
j_gene: TRBJ2-3
CDR3aa: CASSQSGASGSTDTQYF
CDR3nt: TGCGCCAGCAGCCAATCGGGGGCTAGCGGGAGTACAGATACGCAGTATTTT

d_gene: -
abundance: -
v_gene: TRBV23-1
j_gene: TRBJ2-3
CDR3aa: CALRSGCTDTQYF
CDR3nt: TGCGCCCTCAGGTCAGGGTGCACAGATACGCAGTATTTT

d_gene: TRBD1
abundance: -
v_gene: TRBV19
j_gene: TRBJ2-2
CDR3aa: CASSIRARGSTGELFF
CDR3nt: TGTGCCAGTAGTATACGGGCCAGGGGGAGCACCGGGGAGCTGTTTTTT

d_gene: -
abundance: few
v_gene: TRBV5-1
j_gene: TRBJ2-7
CDR3aa: CASSPPEGSVYEQYF
CDR3nt: TGCGCCAGCAGCCCCCCAGAGGGATCCGTCTACGAGCAGTACTTC

d_gene: -
abundance: -
v_gene: TRBV19
j_gene: TRBJ1-1
CDR3aa: CASSSGTGTEAFF
CDR3nt: TGTGCCAGTAGTTCAGGGACCGGGACTGAAGCTTTCTTT

d_gene: -
abundance: few
v_gene: TRBV6-5
j_gene: TRBJ1-1
CDR3aa: CASRYPGRGTEAFF
CDR3nt: TGTGCCAGCAGGTATCCGGGGAGGGGGACTGAAGCTTTCTTT